The 3 T cell receptor beta chains given below trace back to one sample, sequenced in a study of blood T cell repertoires in COVID-19. Only in-frame clones appear in the TCRdb table, and some are missing; sequencing was by immunoSEQ multiplex PCR. The sample shows about 73,000 clones, approximately 88% of them seen only once. Input material: peripheral blood. The receptors were gathered from an elderly man with active or convalescent COVID-19.

The rearrangement joins TRBV6-5 to TRBJ2-3; TRBD1 agrees at 7 bases. The CDR3 sequence is 16 residues long. Germline CDR1 reads MNHEY; CDR2 reads SVGAGI. Trimming took 3 bases from V and 3 from J; bases not matched to a gene: 9. As DNA, the CDR3 is TGTGCCAGCAGTTATTCCACGACAGGGCGGACAGATACGCAGTATTTT. As protein: CASSYSTTGRTDTQYF.

The rearrangement links TRBV4-2 to TRBJ2-1; a possible D gene is TRBD2 (5 bases). Germline CDR1 is LGHNA and CDR2 is YNFKEQ. V lost 0 bases and J lost 7, with 16 bases in between. CDR3 size: 16 residues. CDR3 DNA: TGTGCCAGCAGCCAAGATGTACTAGTTAGCGTGAATGAGCAGTTCTTC. Protein: CASSQDVLVSVNEQFF.

V is TRBV11-3 and J is TRBJ1-4; D is unresolved. The CDR3 is 14 residues long. V dropped 2 bases and J dropped 7 bases, with 11 bases sitting between them. Germline V gives CDR1 SGHNT, CDR2 YENEEA. CDR3 sequence (DNA): TGTGCCAGCAGCTTAAGTCGGGAGGCTGAAAAACTGTTTTTT. Protein: CASSLSREAEKLFF.